The 20 T cell receptor beta chains listed next were all sequenced from one sample in a study of beta chain features in type 1 diabetes. Study-level points and caveats: All four CD4+ subsets of Type 1 diabetes patients contained TCRB CDR3s that were moderately but significantly shorter.

Antigens of these TCRs are unknown. cDNA synthesis used the whole RNA isolate, giving expressed TCRB sequences. The method was immunoSEQ multiplex PCR; TCRdb's version includes in-frame clones alone and lacks a portion of them. The table has under 130,000 clones, 25% to 30% seen once. Sequenced sample: central memory CD4+ T cells from blood. All receptors derive from a woman aged 18-29 years with type 1 diabetes.

This clone was counted only a few times. CDR3 sequence reads: CASSQQGDEKLFF. The CDR3 region has the DNA TGTGCCAGCAGTCAACAGGGAGATGAAAAACTGTTTTTT. V usage is TRBV6-6 and J usage is TRBJ1-4; tentative D call: TRBD1 (6 bases). The V end was cut by 5 bases, the J end by 6 bases, with 10 bases between. Germline CDR1 and CDR2: MNHNY and SVGAGI (reference sequence). The CDR3 is made up of 13 amino acids.

In this sample, this clone turned up once. The V gene is TRBV13, the J gene TRBJ2-3; 7 bases map to TRBD1. Germline V CDR1 and CDR2: PRHDT, FYEKMQ (reference sequence). With 7 bases clipped from V and 5 bases from J, the junction kept 15 bases outside the gene matches. The CDR3 covers 16 residues. CDR3 bases: TGTGCCAGCAAATTACAAGGACAGGCGCGAGGAGATACGCAGTATTTT. Its translation is CASKLQGQARGDTQYF.

The V gene is TRBV7-2, the J gene TRBJ2-3; 8 bases map to TRBD2. Germline V CDR1 and CDR2: SGHTA, FQGNSA. This CDR3 contains 16 residues. Germline trimming cut 6 bases from V and 8 bases from J; bases unmatched to any gene: 16. CDR3 sequence reads: CASRNNPGTSPGTQYF. The CDR3 DNA reads as TGTGCCAGCAGAAATAACCCCGGGACTAGTCCCGGTACGCAGTATTTT.

The chain links TRBV7-9 to TRBJ2-3, with D hard to call. Between the trimmed V and J ends, which lost 4 bases and 1 base, there was a span of 15 bases. There are 16 residues in the CDR3. The germline V gene encodes CDR1 SEHNR and CDR2 FQNEAQ (reference sequence). DNA of the CDR3: TGTGCCAGCAGCTCGCCATTGAGACGGGGCACAGATACGCAGTATTTT. This translates into CASSSPLRRGTDTQYF.

V and J are TRBV6-6 and TRBJ2-1; tentatively, D is TRBD2 (5 bases). CDR3 length: 15 residues. Trimming left V 5 bases short and J 5 bases short, with 16 bases between. Looked up from germline, CDR1 is MNHNY and CDR2 is SVGAGI (reference sequence). The CDR3 spells CASSTRVSGNNEQFF. Written as DNA, the CDR3 is TGTGCCAGCAGTACTAGGGTATCCGGAAACAATGAGCAGTTCTTC.

This clone has a handful of counts. The CDR3 loop is CASILVRGDEQFF. The CDR3 DNA sequence: TGTGCCAGCATACTAGTGCGAGGAGATGAGCAGTTCTTC. The chain has TRBV6-1 and TRBJ2-1; D is possibly TRBD2 (5 bases). The germline V gene has CDR1 MNHNS and CDR2 SASEGT. Trimming removed 7 bases at V and 8 bases at J, with 15 bases between. This CDR3 is built from 13 residues.

This chain links TRBV21-1 with TRBJ2-7; the table's TRBD1 call for D was not verified on the DNA. TRBV21-1 is labeled a pseudogene. CDR3 length: 20 amino acids. The CDR3 here is CASSKERELSGTGLSYEQYV. The CDR3 coding sequence is TGTGCCAGCAGCAAAGAAAGGGAGCTTTCCGGGACAGGCCTCTCCTACGAGCAGTACGTC.

The rearrangement joins TRBV15 to TRBJ2-5; 9 nucleotides agree with TRBD1. The junction had 12 bases not matched to a gene; V was cut back by 4 bases and J by 3 bases. Germline CDR1 is LNHNV and CDR2 is YYDKDF (reference sequence). There are 17 residues in the CDR3. CDR3 residues: CATSTPFAGQGEETQYF. The CDR3 DNA is TGTGCCACCAGCACCCCCTTTGCGGGACAGGGTGAAGAGACCCAGTACTTC. Supplemented by reference TRBV15 and TRBJ2-5, the full variable domain reads DAMVIQNPRYQVTQFGKPVTLSCSQTLNHNVMYWYQQKSSQAPKLLFHYYDKDFNNEADTPDNFQSRRPNTSFCFLDIRSPGLGDTAMYLCATSTPFAGQGEETQYFGPGTRLLVL.

The V and J genes are TRBV10-3 and TRBJ1-2; 7 positions agree with TRBD1. The CDR3 is 15 residues long. The germline V gene encodes CDR1 ENHRY and CDR2 SYGVKD. V lost 3 bases, J lost 8 bases, and 12 bases stayed unmatched. The CDR3 loop is CAISEDPRGKNGYTF. DNA of the CDR3: TGTGCCATCAGTGAAGATCCCAGGGGGAAAAACGGCTACACCTTC.

This clone has only a few counts. The chain couples TRBV29-1 to TRBJ2-4; possibly TRBD2 for D (5 bases). V lost 7 bases and J 1 base, leaving 11 bases between the germline ends. The germline V gene has CDR1 SQVTM and CDR2 ANQGSEA. The CDR3 consists of 13 residues. The CDR3 DNA sequence: TGCAGCGCCCTTGAGGGTGCCAAAAACATTCAGTACTTC. This sequence encodes CSALEGAKNIQYF.

The rearrangement uses TRBV5-1 and TRBJ1-4, with TRBD1 identical over 7 bases. V gave up 0 bases and J gave up 8 bases; unmatched junction bases: 1. From germline, CDR1 is SGHRS and CDR2 YFSETQ. CDR3 length: 13 residues. As DNA, the CDR3 is TGCGCCAGCAGCTTGGGACAGGGAGAAAAACTGTTTTTT. Amino acid sequence: CASSLGQGEKLFF.

V is TRBV5-1 and J is TRBJ1-2; D is perhaps TRBD1 (5 bases). This CDR3 spans 13 amino acids. Germline assignment: CDR1 SGHRS and CDR2 YFSETQ. Trimming removed 4 bases at V and 4 bases at J, with 11 bases between. In nucleotides, the CDR3 is TGCGCCAGCAGCCCGGGGGACCCCTATGGCTACACCTTC. This gives the protein CASSPGDPYGYTF.

This clone turned up a few times. This chain links TRBV2 with TRBJ2-5; tentative D call: TRBD2 (5 bases). Trimming took 3 bases from V and 5 from J, leaving 10 bases between them. Germline V gene sequence: CDR1 SNHLY, CDR2 FYNNEI. The CDR3 extends over 13 amino acids. The CDR3 nucleotides read TGTGCCAGCAGTGATCGGGATTTGGAGACCCAGTACTTC. This translates into CASSDRDLETQYF.

The V gene is TRBV2, the J gene TRBJ2-2; 9 bases match TRBD2. Losses at the gene ends were 3 bases for V and 5 bases for J; bases not matched to a gene: 10. From germline, CDR1 is SNHLY and CDR2 FYNNEI. The CDR3 is made up of 17 amino acids. The CDR3 reads CASSDRGSGRKTGELFF. The CDR3, as DNA: TGTGCCAGCAGTGATCGGGGTAGCGGGAGAAAGACCGGGGAGCTGTTTTTT. Together with reference TRBV2 and TRBJ2-2, the CDR3 gives the full variable domain: EPEVTQTPSHQVTQMGQEVILRCVPISNHLYFYWYRQILGQKVEFLVSFYNNEISEKSEIFDDQFSVERPDGSNFTLKIRSTKLEDSAMYFCASSDRGSGRKTGELFFGEGSRLTVL.

The rearrangement joins TRBV19 to TRBJ1-2, with D maybe TRBD1 (6 bases). V was trimmed by 3 bases and J by 9 bases, leaving 17 bases between them. This CDR3 spans 14 amino acids. Germline CDR1 LNHDA, CDR2 SQIVND (reference sequence). DNA for the CDR3: TGTGCCAGTAGTATCTCTACAGGGTTTGAGAGCTACACCTTC. This codes for CASSISTGFESYTF. Variable domain in full (rest from reference TRBV19 and TRBJ1-2): DGGITQSPKYLFRKEGQNVTLSCEQNLNHDAMYWYRQDPGQGLRLIYYSQIVNDFQKGDIAEGYSVSREKKESFPLTVTSAQKNPTAFYLCASSISTGFESYTFGSGTRLTVV.

This clone appeared a few times. The chain combines TRBV7-2 with TRBJ2-1; D is possibly TRBD2 (5 bases). Per the germline V gene, CDR1 is SGHTA and CDR2 is FQGNSA. Trimming took off 5 bases at V and 5 bases at J, with 19 bases between the two ends. CDR3 length: 16 amino acids. The CDR3 is CASSQQGLATHNEQFF. Here the CDR3 DNA reads TGTGCCAGCAGCCAACAAGGACTTGCCACGCACAATGAGCAGTTCTTC.

This rearrangement joins TRBV7-2 to TRBJ2-5; possibly TRBD2 for D (5 bases). Judging by the DNA end, TRBJ2-7 fits better; the J call may be wrong. Germline V gene lookup returns CDR1 SGHTA and CDR2 FQGNSA. The CDR3 totals 13 residues. The CDR3 loop reads CASGGGPSYEQYF. The CDR3 DNA reads TGTGCCAGCGGCGGCGGGCCCTCCTACGAGCAGTACTTC.

This clone was recorded a few times. The chain uses TRBV7-2 and TRBJ1-5, with D perhaps TRBD1 (5 bases). V lost 1 base and J lost 1, with 11 bases in between. Germline-derived CDR1 and CDR2 are SGHTA and FQGNSA. The CDR3 length is 16 residues. Here the CDR3 DNA reads TGTGCCAGCAGCTTAGTAGGGGCAGAGAGCAATCAGCCCCAGCATTTT. Translated, it gives CASSLVGAESNQPQHF.

This clone has a handful of counts. The genes are TRBV18 and TRBJ1-4, with TRBD1 matching 7 bases. Germline trimming cut 5 bases from V and 3 bases from J; bases unmatched to any gene: 3. The CDR3 has 14 amino acids. Germline CDR1 is KGHSH and CDR2 is LQKENI. CDR3 in DNA: TGTGCCAGCTCAGCCGGGACAGCTAATGAAAAACTGTTTTTT. It yields the protein CASSAGTANEKLFF. Supplemented by reference TRBV18 and TRBJ1-4, the full variable domain reads NAGVMQNPRHLVRRRGQEARLRCSPMKGHSHVYWYRQLPEEGLKFMVYLQKENIIDESGMPKERFSAEFPKEGPSILRIQQVVRGDSAAYFCASSAGTANEKLFFGSGTQLSVL.

This clone came up a few times. The V gene is TRBV12-5, the J gene TRBJ2-1; the match to TRBD2 covers 11 bases. J gave up 9 bases and V 3 bases, and 7 bases lay outside the gene matches. The CDR3 extends over 15 amino acids. Germline values: CDR1 LGHNT, CDR2 FRNRAP. CDR3 residues: CASGFGLAGGGEQFF. CDR3 bases: TGTGCTAGTGGTTTCGGGCTAGCGGGAGGTGGTGAGCAGTTCTTC.